This T cell receptor (beta chain) was captured by sequencing in a study of blood T cell repertoires in COVID-19. Turning to the study itself: Researchers got acute and convalescent COVID-19 samples from the United States, Italy and Spain. Sources were T cells, B-cell-depleted T cells, or PBMCs; the material itself was cDNA or gDNA.

Under the authors' procedure: Nucleated cell counts were estimated from reference gene primer amplification. Some clones are missing from TCRdb's copy, which holds only in-frame ones; the method was immunoSEQ multiplex PCR. The V and J calls and clone size come from that table; D and trimming were worked out from the DNA. The data contain 300,000 to 400,000 clones, approximately 88% of them singletons. Seattle patient enrollment occurred during active infection, with longitudinal follow-up thereafter. This clone was seen a few times. This sequence was found in a woman aged 25 to 39 with COVID-19, enrolled during active disease. Sequences were obtained from peripheral blood.

This CDR3 reads CASSDRDEVNTEAFF. CDR3 bases: TGTGCCAGTAGTGACAGGGATGAGGTGAACACTGAAGCTTTCTTT. The chain links TRBV7-9 to TRBJ1-1; 7 bases are shared with TRBD1. CDR3 size: 15 residues. The germline V gene encodes CDR1 SEHNR and CDR2 FQNEAQ (reference sequence). V was pared by 9 bases and J by 0 bases, with 10 bases of the junction left unmatched.